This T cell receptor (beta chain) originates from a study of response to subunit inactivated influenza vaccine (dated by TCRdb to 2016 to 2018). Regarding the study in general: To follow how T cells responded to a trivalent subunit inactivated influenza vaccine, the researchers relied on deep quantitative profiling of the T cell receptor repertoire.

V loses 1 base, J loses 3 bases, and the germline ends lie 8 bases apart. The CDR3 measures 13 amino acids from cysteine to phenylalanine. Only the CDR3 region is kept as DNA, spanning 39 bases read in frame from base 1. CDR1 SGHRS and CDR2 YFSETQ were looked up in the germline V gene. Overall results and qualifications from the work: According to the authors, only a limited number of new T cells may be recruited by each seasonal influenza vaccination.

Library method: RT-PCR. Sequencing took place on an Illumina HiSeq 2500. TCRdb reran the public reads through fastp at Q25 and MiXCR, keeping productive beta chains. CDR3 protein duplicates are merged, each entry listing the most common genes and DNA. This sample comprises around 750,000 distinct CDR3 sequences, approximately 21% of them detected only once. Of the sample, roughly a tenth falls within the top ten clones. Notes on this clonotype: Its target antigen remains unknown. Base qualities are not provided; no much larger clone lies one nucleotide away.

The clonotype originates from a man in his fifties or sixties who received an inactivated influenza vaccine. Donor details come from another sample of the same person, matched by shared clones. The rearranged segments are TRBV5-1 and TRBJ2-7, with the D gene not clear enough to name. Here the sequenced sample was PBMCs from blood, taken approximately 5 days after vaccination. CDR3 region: CASSLTVRYEQYF. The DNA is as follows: TGCGCCAGCAGCTTGACAGTCCGCTACGAGCAGTACTTC.